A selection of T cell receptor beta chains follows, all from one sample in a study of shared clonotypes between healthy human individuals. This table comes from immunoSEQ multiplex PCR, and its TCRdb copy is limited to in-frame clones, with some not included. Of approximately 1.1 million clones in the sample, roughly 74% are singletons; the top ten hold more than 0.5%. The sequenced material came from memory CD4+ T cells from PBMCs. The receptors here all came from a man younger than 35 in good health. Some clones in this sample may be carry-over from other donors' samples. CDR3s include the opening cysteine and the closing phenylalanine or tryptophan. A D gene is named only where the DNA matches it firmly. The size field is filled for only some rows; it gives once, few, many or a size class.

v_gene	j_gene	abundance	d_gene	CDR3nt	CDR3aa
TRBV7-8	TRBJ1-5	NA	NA	TGTGCCAGCAGCTTAGGGGGTTATAGCAATCAGCCCCAGCATTTT	CASSLGGYSNQPQHF
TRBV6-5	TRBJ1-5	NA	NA	TGTGCCAGCAGTCCGCGGCTGGGGGGCAATCAGCCCCAGCATTTT	CASSPRLGGNQPQHF
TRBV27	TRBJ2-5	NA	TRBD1	TGTGCCAGCAGGGAGAACAGGGGGCGCCAAGAGACCCAGTACTTC	CASRENRGRQETQYF
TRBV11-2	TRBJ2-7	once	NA	TGTGCCAGCAGCTTAGTAAGCTCCTACGAGCAGTACTTC	CASSLVSSYEQYF
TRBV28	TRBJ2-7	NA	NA	TGTGCCAGCGTAGGCGGGGGCGTTACCGCCTACGAGCAGTACTTC	CASVGGGVTAYEQYF
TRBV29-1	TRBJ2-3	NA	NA	TGCAGCGGTGGGACTTCAGATACGCAGTATTTT	CSGGTSDTQYF
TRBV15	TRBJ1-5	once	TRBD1	TGTGCCACAGGACAGGGGCCACAGCCCCAGCATTTT	CATGQGPQPQHF
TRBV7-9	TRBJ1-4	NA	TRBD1	TGTGCCAGCAGCTTAGGAGTAGCGGCAGGGGGTCCTACTAATGAAAAACTGTTTTTT	CASSLGVAAGGPTNEKLFF
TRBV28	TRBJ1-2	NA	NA	TGTGCCAGCAGGCTTACCATCTATGGCTACACCTTC	CASRLTIYGYTF
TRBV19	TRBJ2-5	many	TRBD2	TGTGCCAGTATGTGGGGGGGGATAGAGACCCAGTACTTC	CASMWGGIETQYF
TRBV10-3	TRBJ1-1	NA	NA	TGTGCCATCAGCGGCCTCGGGAACACTGAAGCTTTCTTT	CAISGLGNTEAFF
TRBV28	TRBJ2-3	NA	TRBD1	TGTGCCAGCAGTTCCCCCGGGACAGGGGAATCAGATACGCAGTATTTT	CASSSPGTGESDTQYF
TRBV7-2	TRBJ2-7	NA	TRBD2	TGTGCCAGCAGCTTTCCTAGCGGGAGGGCAAGCTCCTACGAGCAGTACTTC	CASSFPSGRASSYEQYF
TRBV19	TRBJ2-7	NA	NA	TGTGCCAGTAGTACTTCTGGGAATTCCTACGAGCAGTACTTC	CASSTSGNSYEQYF
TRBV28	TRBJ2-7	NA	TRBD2	TGTGCCAGCAGTGGGACTAGCGGGAGGGCCAACCCCTACGAGCAGTACTTC	CASSGTSGRANPYEQYF
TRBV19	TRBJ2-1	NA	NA	TGTGCCAGTAGTGCGGGACAGCCTGGGGATGAGCAGTTCTTC	CASSAGQPGDEQFF
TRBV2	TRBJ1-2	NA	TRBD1	TGTGCCAGCGGGGCCGACGGGACAGCTAACTATGGCTACACCTTC	CASGADGTANYGYTF
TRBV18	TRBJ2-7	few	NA	TGTGCCAGCTCACCACAGGCGGACCTAAGCTCCTACGAGCAGTACTTC	CASSPQADLSSYEQYF
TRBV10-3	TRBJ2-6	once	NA	TGTGCCATCAGTGATCAGTTAACTGGGGCCAACGTCCTGACTTTC	CAISDQLTGANVLTF
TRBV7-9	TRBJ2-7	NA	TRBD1	TGTGCCAGCAGCTCCCACGGGACAGGTTCCAAGGAGCAGTACTTC	CASSSHGTGSKEQYF
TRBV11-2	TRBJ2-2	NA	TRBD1	TGTGCCAGCAGCTTCGCAGGGGGAGCCTACACCGGGGAGCTGTTTTTT	CASSFAGGAYTGELFF
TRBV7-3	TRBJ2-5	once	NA	TGTGCCAGCAGCTTAATACAGGGAAACCAAGAGACCCAGTACTTC	CASSLIQGNQETQYF
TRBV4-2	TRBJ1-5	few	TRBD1	TGTGCCAGCAGCCAGGGGGGACAGGGCAATCAGCCCCAGCATTTT	CASSQGGQGNQPQHF
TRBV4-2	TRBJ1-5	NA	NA	TGTGCCAGCAGTCGAACAGGACAGAGTAGCAATCAGCCCCAGCATTTT	CASSRTGQSSNQPQHF
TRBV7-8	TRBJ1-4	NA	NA	TGTGCCAGCAGCCACCCCACCTTACTGGGTGCAACTAATGAAAAACTGTTTTTT	CASSHPTLLGATNEKLFF
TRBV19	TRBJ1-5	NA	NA	TGTGCCAGTAGTATACTGGGGGATCAGCCCCAGCATTTT	CASSILGDQPQHF
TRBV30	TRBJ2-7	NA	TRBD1	TGTGCCTGGAGTGTATTCGGACAGGGGGACGACGAGCAGTACTTC	CAWSVFGQGDDEQYF
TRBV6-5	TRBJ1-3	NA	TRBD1	TGTGCCAGCAGCAGACAGGGTACCGGAAACACCATATATTTT	CASSRQGTGNTIYF
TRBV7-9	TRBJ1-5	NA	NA	TGTGCCAGCAGCTCTGGAAACTACAATCAGCCCCAGCATTTT	CASSSGNYNQPQHF
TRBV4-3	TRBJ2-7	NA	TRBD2	TGCGCCAGCAGCCAATTCTCTAGCGGGATATCTTCCTACGAGCAGTACTTC	CASSQFSSGISSYEQYF
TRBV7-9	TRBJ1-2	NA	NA	TGTGCCAGCAGCTCCTCGGACCGGGGCGGCTATGGCTACACCTTC	CASSSSDRGGYGYTF
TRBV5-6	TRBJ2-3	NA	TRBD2	TGTGCCAGCAGCTTGGGTCTAGCGGGGCGCGGGGATACGCAGTATTTT	CASSLGLAGRGDTQYF
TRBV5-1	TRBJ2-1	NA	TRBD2	TGCGCCAGCAGCAGCGGGACTAACAATGAGCAGTTCTTC	CASSSGTNNEQFF
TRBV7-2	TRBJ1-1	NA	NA	TGTGCCAGCAGCTTAGATTCTGGGAGGGGAGCTTTCTTT	CASSLDSGRGAFF
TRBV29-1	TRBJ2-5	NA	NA	TGCAGCGTTGAAGGGAAGCTAGCCCGCGAGACCCAGTACTTC	CSVEGKLARETQYF
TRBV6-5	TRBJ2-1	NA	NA	TGTGCCAGCAGTCTTAGAAACAAGCAGTTCTTC	CASSLRNKQFF
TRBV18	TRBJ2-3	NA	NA	TGTGCCAGCTCACCAAGCGGGAGCACAGATACGCAGTATTTT	CASSPSGSTDTQYF
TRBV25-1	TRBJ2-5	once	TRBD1	TGTGCCAGCAGTCCAACAGGGGTGGCTTCGGAGACCCAGTACTTC	CASSPTGVASETQYF
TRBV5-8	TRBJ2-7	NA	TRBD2	TGTGCCAGCAGATTAACCGGGACTAGCGGGAGGGCCAAGGAGCAGTACTTC	CASRLTGTSGRAKEQYF
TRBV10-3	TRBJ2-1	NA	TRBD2	TGTGCCATCAGTGAGGCCAGCGGGAGCTACAATGAGCAGTTCTTC	CAISEASGSYNEQFF
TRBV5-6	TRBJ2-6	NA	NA	TGTGCCAGCAGCTTCTTCTCTGGGGCCAACGTCCTGACTTTC	CASSFFSGANVLTF